These 14 T cell receptor beta chains originate from one sample sequenced in a study of regulatory T cells in long-lasting Graves disease. Sequencing libraries for TCR beta were prepared with iRepertoire HTBI primers and Arm-PCR of CDR3 regions. MiXCR, applied by TCRdb to the multiplex PCR reads, yields one record per CDR3 protein. This sample carries hundreds of thousands of distinct CDR3 sequences, around 21% of them seen once, and the ten largest clones take under 25%. The sample's time point: persistent/refractory GD, antithyroid drugs over 5 years with positive TRAb. The TCR library was made from RNA extracted from PBMCs. Sequencing was performed on peripheral blood mononuclear cells (PBMCs), taken when the disease was refractory, from a patient treated with antithyroid drugs. The receptors were sampled from a female donor with Graves disease.

The rearrangement uses TRBV19 and TRBJ2-2; TRBD2 might be the D (5 bases). CDR1 LNHDA and CDR2 SQIVND come from the germline V gene (reference sequence). The CDR3 runs 16 residues. Trimming pared 4 bases from V and 5 bases from J, leaving 17 bases between. CDR3 bases: TGTGCCAGTAGTACCCCGGCGGGCTTCGGAACCGGGGAGCTGTTTTTT. The encoded protein is CASSTPAGFGTGELFF.

About this clonotype itself: This may come from a read error, since a much larger clone is one base off. The chain recombines TRBV7-8 with TRBJ2-6, with D possibly matching TRBD1 (5 bases). CDR1 is SGHVS and CDR2 is FQNEAQ in the germline V gene. This CDR3 is built from 15 residues. In DNA, the CDR3 is TGTGCCAGCAGCCCTGGTTATGGTGGGGCCAACGTCCCGACTTTC. This codes for CASSPGYGGANVPTF.

The chain employs TRBV6-2 or TRBV6-3 and TRBJ2-6; D gene uncertain. The CDR3 contains 16 residues. V lost 3 bases to trimming and J lost 1 base, with 10 bases between them. The germline CDR1 and CDR2 sequences are MNHEY and SVGEGT. CDR3 nucleotide sequence: TGTGCCAGCAGTTATAATGGGCTATCTGGGGCCAACGTCCTGACTTTC. This encodes CASSYNGLSGANVLTF.

This clonotype turned up a few times. V gene TRBV7-9 combines with J gene TRBJ1-2, with D perhaps matching TRBD1 (6 bases). CDR3 size: 13 residues. The germline gives CDR1 SEHNR, CDR2 FQNEAQ (reference sequence). V was shortened by 4 bases and J by 4 bases, with 10 bases between the two germline ends. CDR3 in amino acids: CASSSGVSYGYTF. DNA of the CDR3: TGTGCCAGCAGCTCAGGGGTTAGCTATGGCTACACCTTC.

The sample holds a few counts of this clonotype. The chain employs TRBV19 and TRBJ2-2; possible D gene TRBD1, 6 bases. The CDR3 totals 16 residues. Trimming removed 6 bases at V and 0 bases at J, with 14 bases between. Germline V gene sequence: CDR1 LNHDA, CDR2 SQIVND (reference sequence). The CDR3 is CASSPDRTANTGELFF. CDR3 DNA sequence: TGTGCCAGTAGCCCAGACAGGACGGCGAACACCGGGGAGCTGTTTTTT.

The V call is TRBV15, the J call TRBJ1-5; perhaps TRBD1 as D (5 bases). V dropped 2 bases and J dropped 5 bases, with 13 bases sitting between them. This CDR3 region has 15 residues. Germline V lookup: CDR1 LNHNV, CDR2 YYDKDF (reference sequence). The CDR3 region is CATSRTDRDDQPQHF. The CDR3 nucleotides are TGTGCCACCAGCAGAACCGATCGGGACGATCAGCCCCAGCATTTT.

This clonotype was found many times. V is TRBV3-1 and J is TRBJ1-5; D uncertain. V dropped 1 base and J dropped 9 bases, with 7 bases sitting between them. The CDR3 spans 12 residues. Germline V gene lookup returns CDR1 LGHDT and CDR2 YNNKEL (reference sequence). CDR3 sequence: CASSQVAGPQHF. CDR3 DNA sequence: TGTGCCAGCAGCCAAGTGGCAGGGCCCCAGCATTTT.

The CDR3 sequence: CSARKADTQYF. CDR3 nucleotides: TGCAGTGCTAGAAAGGCGGATACGCAGTATTTT. The chain recombines TRBV20-1 with TRBJ2-3, with D uncertain. V dropped 2 bases and J dropped 6 bases, with 6 bases sitting between them. The CDR3 loop spans 11 amino acids. Germline assignment: CDR1 DFQATT and CDR2 SNEGSKA (reference sequence).

V gene TRBV5-6 combines with J gene TRBJ2-7; 9 bases are a match to TRBD1. The CDR3 sequence is 15 residues long. CDR1 and CDR2 (germline): SGHDT, YYEEEE. Unmatched junction bases numbered 7, after V lost 4 bases and J lost 2 bases. CDR3 DNA sequence: TGTGCCAGCAGCGTTACAGGGGGCCCGACCTACGAGCAGTACTTC. Translating gives CASSVTGGPTYEQYF. Variable domain in full (rest from reference TRBV5-6 and TRBJ2-7): DAGVTQSPTHLIKTRGQQVTLRCSPKSGHDTVSWYQQALGQGPQFIFQYYEEEERQRGNFPDRFSGHQFPNYSSELNVNALLLGDSALYLCASSVTGGPTYEQYFGPGTRLTVT.

Turning to this clonotype: A much larger clone differs by one base, so this may be a read error. V is TRBV20-1 and J is TRBJ2-5, with 11 bases matching TRBD2. J lost 9 bases, V lost 0 bases, and 15 bases had no gene match. The CDR3 extends over 17 amino acids. The germline V gene encodes CDR1 DFQATT and CDR2 SNEGSKA (reference sequence). CDR3 amino acids: CSARDSGRAVRMEAQYF. CDR3 in DNA: TGCAGTGCTAGAGATAGCGGGAGGGCCGTTAGAATGGAGGCCCAGTACTTC.

The CDR3 protein is CSANPGTNYEQYF. DNA for the CDR3: TGCAGTGCAAACCCCGGGACGAACTACGAGCAGTACTTC. This rearrangement joins TRBV20-1 to TRBJ2-7; the D call may be TRBD1 or TRBD2 (5 bases each). With 6 bases removed from V and 3 bases from J, the gap between germline ends came to 15 bases. The CDR3 is 13 amino acids. From germline, CDR1 is DFQATT and CDR2 SNEGSKA (reference sequence).

The table lists this clonotype with many counts. The rearrangement joins TRBV28 to TRBJ2-7; TRBD1 or TRBD2 may be the D gene (5 bases each). V lost 5 bases to trimming and J lost 3 bases, with 17 bases between them. CDR1 is MDHEN and CDR2 is SYDVKM in the germline V gene. This CDR3 region has 15 residues. The CDR3 spells CASSLPRGPIYEQYF. The CDR3 bases are TGTGCCAGCAGTCTTCCACGGGGACCAATCTACGAGCAGTACTTC.

This clonotype was counted ten times or more. J is TRBJ1-2 and V is TRBV11-1; weak D call: TRBD1 (6 bases). The germline CDR1 and CDR2 sequences are SGHAT and FQDESV (reference sequence). V was cut by 4 bases and J by 4 bases, with 10 bases left in between. The length of the CDR3 is 13 residues. Here the CDR3 DNA reads TGTGCCAGCAGCTCGACAGGTCTCTATGGCTACACCTTC. This sequence encodes CASSSTGLYGYTF.

This rearrangement joins TRBV20-1 to TRBJ2-5; 10 bases align to TRBD2. The trim removed 6 bases at V and 5 bases at J, leaving 6 bases unmatched. Germline V gives CDR1 DFQATT, CDR2 SNEGSKA (reference sequence). The CDR3 length is 13 residues. CDR3 nucleotide sequence: TGCAGTGCCCTAGCGGGAGTGGGTGAGACCCAGTACTTC. It is translated as CSALAGVGETQYF.